The 28 T cell receptor beta chains below come from one sample, sequenced in a study of regulatory T cells in long-lasting Graves disease. CDR3 regions were amplified by Arm-PCR using iRepertoire HTBI primers to build TCR beta libraries. TCRdb independently ran MiXCR on the multiplex PCR reads; one entry per CDR3 protein. The sample comprises some 340,000 distinct CDR3 sequences, 20% to 25% of which are singletons, and about 29% rests with the top ten. Time point indicated: persistent/refractory GD, antithyroid drugs over 5 years with positive TRAb. The TCR library was made from RNA that had been extracted from PBMCs in TRIzol. Sample: peripheral blood mononuclear cells (PBMCs), taken when the disease was refractory, from a patient treated with antithyroid drugs. Receptor source: a woman aged 40 to 50 with Graves disease.

J is TRBJ2-3 and V is TRBV7-9; no firm D call. V was clipped by 10 bases and J by 0 bases, with 8 bases between them. The CDR3 runs to 12 residues. Germline CDR1 is SEHNR and CDR2 is FQNEAQ (reference sequence). The CDR3 is CATTLSTDTQYF. For the CDR3, the DNA is TGTGCCACAACCTTAAGCACAGATACGCAGTATTTT.

As concerns this clonotype: Only one base separates this from a far larger clonotype, so it likely reflects a read error. The gene calls are TRBV12-3 or TRBV12-4 and TRBJ2-5; 8 bases map to TRBD1. With V trimmed by 5 bases and J by 2 bases, 7 bases remained unmatched. The CDR3 extends over 15 amino acids. The CDR3 DNA sequence: TGTGCCAGCAGTCACAGGGGGTGGATTCAAGAGACCCAGTACTTC. Amino acid sequence: CASSHRGWIQETQYF.

The table lists this clonotype with a count of one. CDR3 amino acids: CASSGPLGGCGYTF. The CDR3 DNA reads as TGTGCCAGCAGCGGTCCCTTAGGAGGCTGTGGCTACACCTTC. V usage is TRBV9 and J usage is TRBJ1-2, with D unresolved. Germline V CDR1 and CDR2: SGDLS, YYNGEE. The CDR3 sequence is 14 residues long. V dropped 3 bases and J dropped 7 bases, with 16 bases sitting between them.

This clonotype was counted many times. The rearrangement joins TRBV2 to TRBJ2-7; D remains unclear. This CDR3 has 11 amino acids. CDR1 and CDR2 from the germline V gene are SNHLY and FYNNEI. V lost 0 bases and J 7 bases, leaving 4 bases between the germline ends. The CDR3 is CASSEAGEQYF. The CDR3 nucleotides read TGTGCCAGCAGTGAAGCGGGTGAGCAGTACTTC. The entire variable domain, with the rest obtained from reference TRBV2 and TRBJ2-7, is as follows: EPEVTQTPSHQVTQMGQEVILRCVPISNHLYFYWYRQILGQKVEFLVSFYNNEISEKSEIFDDQFSVERPDGSNFTLKIRSTKLEDSAMYFCASSEAGEQYFGPGTRLTVT.

This clonotype was detected many times. V and J are TRBV20-1 and TRBJ1-4, with TRBD1 matching over 10 bases. Germline CDR1 is DFQATT and CDR2 is SNEGSKA (reference sequence). This CDR3 is 14 amino acids long. Unmatched junction bases numbered 4, after V lost 5 bases and J lost 4 bases. CDR3 in amino acids: CSASRTGGNEKLFF. For the CDR3, the DNA is TGCAGTGCTTCTCGGACAGGGGGTAATGAAAAACTGTTTTTT.

There are a few counts of this clonotype. The rearrangement uses TRBV5-1 and TRBJ1-5; D ambiguous. In germline, CDR1 is SGHRS, CDR2 YFSETQ. Between the trimmed V and J ends, which lost 2 bases and 9 bases, there was a span of 12 bases. The CDR3 is 13 amino acids. CDR3 sequence (DNA): TGCGCCAGCAGCTTCGGTCCGGCTTCGCCCCAGCATTTT. It yields the protein CASSFGPASPQHF.

The genes are TRBV12-5 and TRBJ2-1; TRBD1 matches at 7 bases. The CDR3 consists of 16 residues. Trimming at V came to 7 bases and at J to 0 bases, leaving 9 bases not matched to a gene. The germline V gene has CDR1 LGHNT and CDR2 FRNRAP. In DNA, the CDR3 is TGTGCTAGTGTAGCCGGGACAGCAGTCTCCTACAATGAGCAGTTCTTC. Encoded protein: CASVAGTAVSYNEQFF.

This chain joins TRBV5-1 and TRBJ2-1; a possible D gene is TRBD1 (5 bases). Trimming removed 0 bases at V and 0 bases at J, with 7 bases between. This CDR3 has 15 amino acids. Per the germline V gene, CDR1 is SGHRS and CDR2 is YFSETQ. The CDR3 DNA sequence: TGCGCCAGCAGCTTGGACCAGGGCTCCTACAATGAGCAGTTCTTC. This gives the protein CASSLDQGSYNEQFF.

This clonotype was recorded many times. The rearrangement joins TRBV2 to TRBJ2-2, with D possibly being TRBD2 (5 bases). Germline V lookup: CDR1 SNHLY, CDR2 FYNNEI. CDR3 length: 13 residues. V lost 8 bases to trimming and J lost 5 bases, with 12 bases between them. DNA for the CDR3: TGTGCCAGCGCGCCGGGAAGGACCGGGGAGCTGTTTTTT. This sequence encodes CASAPGRTGELFF.

This clonotype showed up many times. The rearrangement links TRBV6-1 to TRBJ2-7; TRBD2 aligns across 8 bases. Trimming at V came to 3 bases and at J to 2 bases, leaving 6 bases not matched to a gene. CDR3 size: 15 residues. Germline V gene sequence: CDR1 MNHNS, CDR2 SASEGT. The CDR3 nucleotides read TGTGCCAGCAGTGATTTGGCGGGAGGTACCTACGAGCAGTACTTC. Its translation: CASSDLAGGTYEQYF.

This clonotype was picked up many times. V usage is TRBV6-1 and J usage is TRBJ2-7; D remains unclear. Trimming left V 6 bases short and J 2 bases short, with 17 bases between. The CDR3 has 15 amino acids. Germline CDR1 reads MNHNS; CDR2 reads SASEGT. The CDR3 sequence: CASRDHQGRPYEQYF. Here the CDR3 DNA reads TGTGCCAGCAGGGACCACCAAGGCAGGCCCTACGAGCAGTACTTC.

This clonotype appeared many times. The chain carries TRBV28 and TRBJ2-7; TRBD1 is a possible D gene (5 bases). Germline CDR1 is MDHEN and CDR2 is SYDVKM. The CDR3 has 12 amino acids. The ends were cut back, 3 bases at V and 9 bases at J, with 12 bases in the middle. The CDR3 loop reads CASSLQDKGQYF. CDR3 nucleotide sequence: TGTGCCAGCAGTTTGCAGGACAAGGGGCAGTACTTC.

This clonotype was observed many times. The rearrangement uses TRBV12-3 or TRBV12-4 and TRBJ2-4, with a tentative D call TRBD1 (6 bases). The V end was cut by 3 bases, the J end by 1 base, with 10 bases between. This CDR3 spans 15 amino acids. CDR3 protein: CASSLEGGAKNIQYF. In DNA, the CDR3 is TGTGCCAGCAGTTTGGAAGGGGGTGCCAAAAACATTCAGTACTTC.

This chain links TRBV12-3 or TRBV12-4 with TRBJ1-2; 9 bases map to TRBD1. V gave up 4 bases and J gave up 8 bases; unmatched junction bases: 11. There are 15 residues in the CDR3. The CDR3 region is CASSSRDRDSEGYTF. The CDR3 DNA reads TGTGCCAGCAGTTCTCGGGACAGGGATTCGGAAGGCTACACCTTC.

This clonotype was detected only a few times. The V and J genes are TRBV14 and TRBJ1-2; D is unclear. CDR3 length: 17 amino acids. CDR1 SGHDN and CDR2 FVKESK come from the germline V gene. The V end lost 0 bases, the J end lost 0 bases, and 14 bases lay between the germline ends. CDR3 sequence: CASSQEALGPANYGYTF. CDR3 sequence (DNA): TGTGCCAGCAGCCAAGAAGCCCTCGGACCGGCTAACTATGGCTACACCTTC.

The gene calls are TRBV30 and TRBJ2-5, with D maybe TRBD1 (5 bases). There are 13 residues in the CDR3. Germline V gene sequence: CDR1 GTSNPN, CDR2 SVGIG (reference sequence). Trimming took 0 bases from V and 6 from J, leaving 11 bases between them. In nucleotides, the CDR3 is TGTGCCTGGAGTGTATCCCAGGGCCAGACCCAGTACTTC. As protein: CAWSVSQGQTQYF.

This clonotype was seen repeatedly, ten times or more. The genes are TRBV20-1 and TRBJ1-1; possibly TRBD1 for D (5 bases). Trimming cost V 6 bases and J 6 bases, with 8 bases left between them. The germline CDR1 and CDR2 sequences are DFQATT and SNEGSKA (reference sequence). The CDR3 has 10 amino acids. CDR3 sequence: CSAGAAEAFF. CDR3 coding DNA: TGCAGTGCAGGGGCGGCTGAAGCTTTCTTT.

There are many counts of this clonotype. This chain uses TRBV6-5 with TRBJ1-2; 9 positions match TRBD1. V trimming: 0 bases; J trimming: 2 bases; junction bases outside the gene matches: 10. Germline lookup yields CDR1 MNHEY and CDR2 SVGAGI. The CDR3 has 18 amino acids. The CDR3 reads CASSYSVAGTGMNYGYTF. In nucleotides, the CDR3 is TGTGCCAGCAGTTACTCGGTAGCAGGGACAGGGATGAACTATGGCTACACCTTC.

This clonotype was seen only a few times. V is TRBV2 and J is TRBJ2-3, with D hard to call. Germline values: CDR1 SNHLY, CDR2 FYNNEI. This CDR3 is built from 12 residues. V lost 6 bases and J 6 bases, leaving 10 bases between the germline ends. The CDR3 loop reads CASSRTFDTQYF. The DNA of the CDR3 is TGTGCCAGCAGCCGGACCTTTGATACGCAGTATTTT.

V usage is TRBV6-2 or TRBV6-3 and J usage is TRBJ2-7, with D perhaps assigned TRBD1 or TRBD2 (5 bases each). Trimming pared 5 bases from V and 6 bases from J, leaving 14 bases between. CDR1 is MNHEY, CDR2 SVGEGT, per germline. The CDR3 spans 13 residues. The CDR3 sequence: CASSEAGTGEQYF. For the CDR3, the DNA is TGTGCCAGCAGTGAAGCAGGGACGGGCGAGCAGTACTTC.

In this sample, this clonotype turned up many times. The V call is TRBV29-1, the J call TRBJ1-1, with D hard to call. Germline V lookup: CDR1 SQVTM, CDR2 ANQGSEA. V dropped 5 bases and J dropped 0 bases, with 7 bases sitting between them. The CDR3 length is 12 residues. The chain's CDR3 is CSVRPVNTEAFF. The CDR3 DNA sequence: TGCAGCGTTAGGCCAGTGAACACTGAAGCTTTCTTT.

This clonotype was detected only a few times. This sequence joins TRBV13 and TRBJ1-1; possible D gene TRBD1, 6 bases. The CDR3 has 15 amino acids. Trimming cost V 7 bases and J 0 bases, with 15 bases left between them. Germline-derived CDR1 and CDR2 are PRHDT and FYEKMQ (reference sequence). The DNA of the CDR3 is TGTGCCAGCATCTTTCTAAGGGGGTTGAACACTGAAGCTTTCTTT. As protein: CASIFLRGLNTEAFF.

The chain has TRBV12-3 or TRBV12-4 and TRBJ2-2, with TRBD1 matching 8 bases. V shed 7 bases and J 6 bases; nucleotides not matched to a gene: 7. CDR3 length: 14 residues. The CDR3 here is CASTSQQGAGELFF. The CDR3 DNA sequence: TGTGCCAGCACTTCCCAACAGGGGGCCGGGGAGCTGTTTTTT.

V and J are TRBV28 and TRBJ2-3, with 8 bases aligning to TRBD2. Trimming at V came to 6 bases and at J to 5 bases, leaving 13 bases not matched to a gene. CDR1 MDHEN and CDR2 SYDVKM come from the germline V gene. There are 16 residues in the CDR3. CDR3 nucleotides: TGTGCCAGCAGCCACGGAAGGAGCGGGGGAGGAGATACGCAGTATTTT. It encodes CASSHGRSGGGDTQYF.

This clonotype was detected ten times or more. The CDR3 spells CASSEEGTQYF. The CDR3 coding sequence is TGTGCCAGCAGTGAGGAAGGGACCCAGTACTTC. The J gene is TRBJ2-5, the V gene TRBV2; D remains unclear. The germline V gene encodes CDR1 SNHLY and CDR2 FYNNEI. The ends were cut back, 3 bases at V and 7 bases at J, with 6 bases in the middle. The CDR3 contains 11 residues.

This clonotype was recorded at least ten times. The chain uses TRBV15 and TRBJ2-2; TRBD1 aligns across 9 bases. V dropped 6 bases and J dropped 4; count of bases not matched to a gene: 6. Per germline, CDR1 LNHNV and CDR2 YYDKDF (reference sequence). The CDR3 contains 15 residues. The CDR3 protein is CATRRTGVFTGELFF. CDR3 coding DNA: TGTGCCACCAGACGGACAGGGGTGTTCACCGGGGAGCTGTTTTTT.

There are many counts of this clonotype. The V gene is TRBV29-1, the J gene TRBJ1-1; 10 positions match TRBD1. Per the germline V gene, CDR1 is SQVTM and CDR2 is ANQGSEA. The CDR3 has 13 residues. V gave up 3 bases and J gave up 7 bases; unmatched junction bases: 5. The CDR3 spells CSVEGQGQGEAFF. CDR3 bases: TGCAGCGTTGAGGGACAGGGGCAGGGTGAAGCTTTCTTT.

This clonotype was seen repeatedly, ten times or more. This sequence joins TRBV11-2 and TRBJ2-4, with TRBD1 identical over 9 bases. V was clipped by 6 bases and J by 7 bases; unmatched bases: 10. This CDR3 has 15 amino acids. Per the germline V gene, CDR1 is SGHAT and CDR2 is FQNNGV. CDR3 amino acids: CASSSSGTGRNIQYF. The CDR3 bases are TGTGCCAGCAGTTCATCCGGGACAGGGAGGAACATTCAGTACTTC.